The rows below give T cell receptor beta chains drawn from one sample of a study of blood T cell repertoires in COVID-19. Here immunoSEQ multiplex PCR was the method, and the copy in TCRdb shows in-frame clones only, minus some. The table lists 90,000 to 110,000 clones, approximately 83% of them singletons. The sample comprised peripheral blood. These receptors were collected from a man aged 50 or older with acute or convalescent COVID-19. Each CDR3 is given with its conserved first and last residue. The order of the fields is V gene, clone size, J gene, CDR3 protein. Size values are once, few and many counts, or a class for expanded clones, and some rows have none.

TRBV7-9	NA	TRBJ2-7	CASSPSGGAEQYF
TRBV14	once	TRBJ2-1	CASSNLAGGYNEQFF
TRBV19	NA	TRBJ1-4	CASRGQGAPRENF
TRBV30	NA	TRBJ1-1	CAWRRRSGSFNTEAFF
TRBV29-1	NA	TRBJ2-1	CSVEERGQGPYNEQFF
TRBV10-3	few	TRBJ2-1	CAIGWTYDEQFF
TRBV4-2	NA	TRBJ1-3	CASTGQRVYSGNTIYF
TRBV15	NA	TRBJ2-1	CATSRGLTSGPYNEQFF
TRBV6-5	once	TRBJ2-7	CASSYRTGGGLYEQYF
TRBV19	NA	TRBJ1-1	CASSPGRALTEAFF
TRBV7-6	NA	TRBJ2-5	CASSRELAGFPGRTQYF
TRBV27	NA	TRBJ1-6	CASSLSDRGTLSYNSPLHF
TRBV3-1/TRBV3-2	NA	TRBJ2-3	CASSQASRDTQYF
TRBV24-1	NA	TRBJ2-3	CATSEGQRYTQYF
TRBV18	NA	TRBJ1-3	CASSPLRSGNTIYF
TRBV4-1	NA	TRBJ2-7	CASSQGGTTDEEQYF
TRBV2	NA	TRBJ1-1	CASSEARQGVPEAFF
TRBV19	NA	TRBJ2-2	CASSIQGGIAGELFF
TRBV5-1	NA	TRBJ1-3	CASSFQQGPGNTIYF
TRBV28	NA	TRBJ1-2	CAATGGRGYTF
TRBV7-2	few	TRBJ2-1	CASRTSGYNEQFF
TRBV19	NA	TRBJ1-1	CASSNRGEHTEAFF
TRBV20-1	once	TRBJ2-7	CSILQAYEQYF
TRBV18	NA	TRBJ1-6	CASSSTPYDRGNNSPLHF
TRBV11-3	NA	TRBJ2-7	CASRSSSGSYEQYF
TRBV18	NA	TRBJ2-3	CASSPLAGGDTDTQYF
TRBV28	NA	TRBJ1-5	CASTPAGFYSNQPQHF
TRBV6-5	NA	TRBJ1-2	CASSLSPLYGYTF